The 17 T cell receptor beta chains in this list originate from one sample, sequenced in a study of T-cell reconstitution after alpha-beta-depleted transplantation in children. Unique molecular identifiers were used to barcode this TCRbeta library. TCRdb reanalysed the PCR reads using MiXCR and keeps one entry per CDR3 protein. The sample contains hundreds of thousands of distinct CDR3 sequences, approximately 13% of which appear only once. This sample comprised PBMCs from the stem cell graft donor, obtained from the stem cell graft. The receptor source for this set is a human donor who donated a stem cell graft to a child with combined immunodeficiency.

This clonotype came up a few times. CDR3 protein: CASSVAGTGLETQYF. CDR3 coding DNA: TGTGCCAGCAGCGTAGCCGGGACAGGGCTCGAGACCCAGTACTTC. The chain uses TRBV9 and TRBJ2-5; 9 bases map to TRBD1. The CDR3 runs to 15 residues. V shed 0 bases and J 5 bases; nucleotides not matched to a gene: 5. Germline CDR1 and CDR2: SGDLS and YYNGEE.

This clonotype was seen a few times. V usage is TRBV9 and J usage is TRBJ2-7; D is possibly TRBD2 (5 bases). The CDR3 extends over 16 amino acids. V was cut by 7 bases and J by 0 bases, with 20 bases left in between. Germline V gene data show CDR1 as SGDLS and CDR2 as YYNGEE. CDR3 DNA sequence: TGTGCCAGCCTTTTACCTGGACGGGAAAGCTCCTACGAGCAGTACTTC. It yields the protein CASLLPGRESSYEQYF.

This clonotype turned up a few times. This rearrangement joins TRBV6-5 to TRBJ1-1, with D possibly matching TRBD1 (5 bases). Germline V lookup: CDR1 MNHEY, CDR2 SVGAGI. The CDR3 totals 18 residues. Trimming removed 2 bases from V and 1 base from J, with 20 bases in between. The CDR3 DNA is TGTGCCAGCAGTTACGCTACGAGTGGGGCGGAGGGGAACACTGAAGCTTTCTTT. Protein sequence: CASSYATSGAEGNTEAFF.

The V call is TRBV29-1, the J call TRBJ2-1; 8 bases fit TRBD2. This CDR3 comprises 14 residues. The germline CDR1 and CDR2 sequences are SQVTM and ANQGSEA. With V trimmed by 4 bases and J by 5 bases, 7 bases remained unmatched. DNA for the CDR3: TGCAGCGTTGGCGGGACTAGTAATCACAATGAGCAGTTCTTC. Protein sequence: CSVGGTSNHNEQFF.

This clonotype was detected ten times or more. The CDR3: CASSDGTSVSTDTQYF. DNA for the CDR3: TGTGCCAGCAGCGACGGGACTAGCGTTAGCACAGATACGCAGTATTTT. The V call is TRBV6-2 or TRBV6-3, the J call TRBJ2-3, with 10 bases fitting TRBD2. The CDR3 length is 16 residues. Trimming at V came to 6 bases and at J to 0 bases, leaving 6 bases not matched to a gene. The germline V gene encodes CDR1 MNHEY and CDR2 SVGEGT.

The J gene is TRBJ1-3, the V gene TRBV12-3 or TRBV12-4, with D unclear. The germline V and J ends were trimmed by 3 bases and 2 bases, with 11 bases remaining between them. The CDR3 runs to 15 residues. This CDR3 reads CASSFAGRAGNTIYF. The CDR3, as DNA: TGTGCCAGCAGTTTTGCGGGGAGGGCTGGAAACACCATATATTTT.

At least ten counts were recorded for this clonotype. V and J are TRBV12-3 or TRBV12-4 and TRBJ1-5; D gene unclear. The CDR3 has 13 residues. Trimming stripped 3 bases from V and 0 bases from J, with 3 bases between. As DNA, the CDR3 is TGTGCCAGCAGTTTGCGTAGCAATCAGCCCCAGCATTTT. Translated: CASSLRSNQPQHF.

A few counts support this clonotype. The chain carries TRBV11-1 and TRBJ2-6, with TRBD2 as a possible D gene (7 bases). Germline V gene sequence: CDR1 SGHAT, CDR2 FQDESV (reference sequence). The CDR3 has 18 residues. With 5 bases removed from V and 0 bases from J, the gap between germline ends came to 17 bases. The CDR3 bases are TGTGCCAGCAGCCCTACTGCGGGGGCATTCTCTGGGGCCAACGTCCTGACTTTC. Protein sequence: CASSPTAGAFSGANVLTF.

In the case of this clonotype: This may be a read error: a much more frequent sequence differs by one nucleotide. The chain employs TRBV12-3 or TRBV12-4 and TRBJ2-2; D uncertain. The CDR3 consists of 16 residues. Trimming took off 3 bases at V and 4 bases at J, with 15 bases between the two ends. Written as DNA, the CDR3 is TGTGCCAGCAGTTTTGTCATCTTCAGTGGCACCGGGGAGCTGTTTTTT. Encoded protein: CASSFVIFSGTGELFF.

This clonotype appeared a few times. V is TRBV20-1 and J is TRBJ2-5, with D unresolved. Trimming cost V 0 bases and J 8 bases, with 16 bases left between them. Germline loops: CDR1 DFQATT, CDR2 SNEGSKA (reference sequence). This CDR3 contains 14 residues. The CDR3 nucleotides read TGCAGTGCTAGAGAGTTAGCTGCGCTAGTTACCCAGTACTTC. Protein sequence: CSARELAALVTQYF.

A few counts support this clonotype. This chain links TRBV28 with TRBJ1-1; tentatively, D is TRBD1 (6 bases). V lost 6 bases, J lost 1 base, and 18 bases lay in between. CDR1 and CDR2 (germline): MDHEN, SYDVKM. This CDR3 has 16 amino acids. CDR3 in amino acids: CASRDTGRGSNTEAFF. DNA of the CDR3: TGTGCCAGCAGAGACACAGGGCGAGGGTCGAACACTGAAGCTTTCTTT.

This clonotype was seen more than once but under ten times. The rearrangement uses TRBV9 and TRBJ2-3, with unresolved D. The CDR3 has 14 amino acids. V was shortened by 0 bases and J by 2 bases, with 7 bases between the two germline ends. The germline V gene encodes CDR1 SGDLS and CDR2 YYNGEE. The CDR3: CASSVALNTDTQYF. The DNA of the CDR3 is TGTGCCAGCAGCGTAGCTTTAAACACAGATACGCAGTATTTT.

At least ten counts were recorded for this clonotype. The chain combines TRBV20-1 with TRBJ2-3; D is undetermined. This CDR3 has 14 amino acids. The germline CDR1 and CDR2 sequences are DFQATT and SNEGSKA (reference sequence). With 6 bases removed from V and 0 bases from J, the gap between germline ends came to 13 bases. CDR3 sequence reads: CSAPPEGSTDTQYF. In DNA, the CDR3 is TGCAGTGCCCCCCCAGAAGGGAGCACAGATACGCAGTATTTT.

This clonotype was seen many times. The DNA for the CDR3 is TGCGCCAGCAGCCAAGGGACTAGCGGGGACGAGCAGTACTTC. It translates to CASSQGTSGDEQYF. This chain links TRBV4-3 with TRBJ2-7, with 12 bases identical to TRBD2. Germline V gene data show CDR1 as LGHNA and CDR2 as YSLEER. The CDR3 length is 14 residues. Unmatched junction bases numbered 0, after V lost 1 base and J lost 5 bases.

This clonotype was seen ten or more times. The chain links TRBV15 to TRBJ2-2; D is undetermined. Germline V lookup: CDR1 LNHNV, CDR2 YYDKDF (reference sequence). The CDR3 covers 15 residues. Trimming removed 0 bases from V and 3 bases from J, with 8 bases in between. The CDR3 DNA reads TGTGCCACCAGCAGAGAAGTACTTTACACCGGGGAGCTGTTTTTT. It translates to CATSREVLYTGELFF.

This clonotype has just a few counts. The chain joins TRBV28 to TRBJ1-3; D possibly corresponds to TRBD1 (5 bases). CDR3 length: 16 amino acids. V gave up 3 bases and J gave up 0 bases, with 12 bases separating them. Germline V lookup: CDR1 MDHEN, CDR2 SYDVKM. CDR3 nucleotides: TGTGCCAGCAGTTTGGGACGTTCTCTCTCTGGAAACACCATATATTTT. This codes for CASSLGRSLSGNTIYF.

This clonotype appeared many times. V and J are TRBV12-3 or TRBV12-4 and TRBJ2-5; no clear D. Trimming left V 3 bases short and J 5 bases short, with 10 bases between. The CDR3 is 13 amino acids. CDR3: CASSFGGPETQYF. The CDR3 bases are TGTGCCAGCAGTTTTGGCGGTCCTGAGACCCAGTACTTC.